One and the same sample provided the 12 T cell receptor beta chains below, sequenced in a study of cytomegalovirus exposure and HLA in healthy donors. Data came from immunoSEQ multiplex PCR; TCRdb stores just in-frame clones and leaves some out. The table has roughly 150,000 clones, roughly 90% seen once. Sequencing input: PBMCs. Receptors originate from a young man in good health and CMV-seropositive.

J is TRBJ2-7 and V is TRBV27, with D perhaps matching TRBD1 (6 bases). In germline, CDR1 is MNHEY, CDR2 SMNVEV (reference sequence). The V end lost 5 bases, the J end lost 2 bases, and 13 bases lay between the germline ends. This CDR3 comprises 14 residues. The CDR3 region has the DNA TGTGCCAGCAGTCCGGTCAACAGGGCCTACGAGCAGTACTTC. It codes for CASSPVNRAYEQYF.

The rearrangement links TRBV27 to TRBJ2-2, with 11 bases matching TRBD2. The CDR3 runs 20 residues. V lost 3 bases, J lost 5 bases, and 17 bases stayed unmatched. The V gene's germline CDR1 is MNHEY and CDR2 SMNVEV (reference sequence). The CDR3 loop is CASSLMMELAGARVTGELFF. The CDR3 bases are TGTGCCAGCAGTTTGATGATGGAACTAGCGGGAGCGAGGGTAACCGGGGAGCTGTTTTTT.

The V and J genes are TRBV7-9 and TRBJ2-1; 11 bases line up with TRBD1. Trimming cost V 4 bases and J 9 bases; bases outside gene matches: 5. The CDR3 sequence is 14 residues long. Germline CDR1 and CDR2: SEHNR and FQNEAQ (reference sequence). The CDR3 is CASSSGQGASEQFF. The CDR3 bases are TGTGCCAGCAGCTCAGGACAGGGGGCAAGTGAGCAGTTCTTC.

The CDR3 nucleotides read TGTGCCAGTATTGGACTAGCGGATAGCACAGATACGCAGTATTTT. Amino acids: CASIGLADSTDTQYF. The J gene is TRBJ2-3, the V gene TRBV19; 10 bases match TRBD2. Per the germline V gene, CDR1 is LNHDA and CDR2 is SQIVND (reference sequence). The CDR3 spans 15 residues. Trimming removed 7 bases from V and 0 bases from J; junction bases left unmatched: 4.

The chain has TRBV6-1 and TRBJ1-2, with 8 bases lining up with TRBD1. The CDR3 consists of 14 residues. The J segment lost 8 bases and the V segment lost 7 bases, leaving 12 bases of the junction unmatched. Germline CDR1 is MNHNS and CDR2 is SASEGT. The CDR3 reads CASNDSRGRRGYTF. As DNA, the CDR3 is TGTGCCAGCAACGATTCCAGGGGGCGTCGGGGCTACACCTTC.

CDR3 sequence (DNA): TGCGCCAGCAGCCCGTCAATAGCGGGAGTGGCCTACGAGCAGTACTTC. Its protein is CASSPSIAGVAYEQYF. This chain joins TRBV4-1 and TRBJ2-7; 9 bases line up with TRBD2. Germline V gives CDR1 MGHRA, CDR2 YSYEKL. Unmatched junction bases numbered 9, after V lost 4 bases and J lost 2 bases. The CDR3 covers 16 residues.

The chain uses TRBV10-3 and TRBJ2-1, with 9 bases lining up with TRBD1. Looked up from germline, CDR1 is ENHRY and CDR2 is SYGVKD. The CDR3 has 17 amino acids. J was trimmed by 6 bases and V by 0 bases; bases with no gene match: 9. The CDR3 sequence is CAISESRGQGSANEQFF. CDR3 coding DNA: TGTGCCATCAGTGAGTCTCGGGGACAGGGCTCCGCCAATGAGCAGTTCTTC.

V and J are TRBV5-1 and TRBJ2-7; 15 bases are a match to TRBD2. J lost 6 bases, V lost 0 bases, and 1 base had no gene match. Germline CDR1 reads SGHRS; CDR2 reads YFSETQ. The CDR3 has 15 residues. The CDR3 protein is CASSLGGLAGGEQYF. The CDR3 nucleotides are TGCGCCAGCAGCTTGGGGGGACTAGCGGGAGGCGAGCAGTACTTC.

DNA of the CDR3: TGTGCCAGCAGACCACAGGGGGTGAACACTGAAGCTTTCTTT. It specifies CASRPQGVNTEAFF. This chain joins TRBV27 and TRBJ1-1, with 8 positions matching TRBD1. V lost 6 bases and J lost 0; bases outside the gene matches: 3. CDR3 length equals 14 residues. The germline CDR1 and CDR2 sequences are MNHEY and SMNVEV (reference sequence).

V and J are TRBV6-1 and TRBJ1-1, with a weak D call TRBD1 (6 bases). V lost 9 bases and J lost 6, with 11 bases in between. The V gene's germline CDR1 is MNHNS and CDR2 SASEGT. The CDR3 consists of 11 residues. The CDR3 DNA sequence: TGTGCCAGTGCCAGGGGCGCTGAAGCTTTCTTT. Amino acid sequence: CASARGAEAFF.

The J gene is TRBJ1-1, the V gene TRBV27; perhaps TRBD1 as D (6 bases). The germline V gene has CDR1 MNHEY and CDR2 SMNVEV (reference sequence). Trimming left V 1 base short and J 1 base short, with 31 bases between. This CDR3 is built from 22 residues. CDR3 DNA sequence: TGTGCCAGCAGTTTATACCCAACATCCTTGGGGGCGATCACCCGTCAGAACACTGAAGCTTTCTTT. It is translated as CASSLYPTSLGAITRQNTEAFF.

This clone was detected a few times. The V gene is TRBV7-9, the J gene TRBJ2-1; D perhaps matches TRBD1 (6 bases). From germline, CDR1 is SEHNR and CDR2 FQNEAQ (reference sequence). The CDR3 is made up of 15 amino acids. V dropped 4 bases and J dropped 1 base, with 11 bases sitting between them. The CDR3 DNA reads TGTGCCAGCAGCTCAATACAGGGTTCCTACAATGAGCAGTTCTTC. Its protein product is CASSSIQGSYNEQFF.